Listed here are 29 T cell receptor beta chains from one sample, sequenced in a study of T cells expressing NK-cell markers (dated by TCRdb to about 2020). Library method: 5' RACE. Sequenced on an Illumina HiSeq 2000. TCRdb reprocessed the raw reads; every CDR3 protein sequence is a single record, and DNA is not supplied. The sample table gives a few hundred thousand distinct CDR3 sequences. The ten biggest clones cover roughly 5.2% of the sample. The specimen sequenced was blood T cells: a sorted CD56 or NKG2C T cell subset, CD4+ or CD8+ T cells, or bulk PBMC T cells (not recorded which). The receptor source for this set is a man aged 18-69 years in good health.

The chain carries TRBV5-1 and TRBJ2-3; the D gene TCRdb calls, TRBD2, cannot be checked with no DNA. Germline CDR1 and CDR2: SGHRS and YFSETQ. This CDR3 has 20 amino acids. CDR3 residues: CASSQGIRTSGGRSTDTQYF. The variable domain in full, with the rest retrieved from reference TRBV5-1 and TRBJ2-3, is KAGVTQTPRYLIKTRGQQVTLSCSPISGHRSVSWYQQTPGQGLQFLFEYFSETQRNKGNFPGRFSGRQFSNSRSEMNVSTLELGDSALYLCASSQGIRTSGGRSTDTQYFGPGTRLTVL.

V usage is TRBV27 and J usage is TRBJ1-2. Germline V gene lookup returns CDR1 MNHEY and CDR2 SMNVEV (reference sequence). The CDR3 totals 16 residues. This CDR3 reads CASSRSGGPLGGGYTF.

This CDR3 is CAISDTGRTEAFF. The genes are TRBV10-3 and TRBJ1-1; the TCRdb D gene call, TRBD1, has no DNA to confirm it. CDR1 is ENHRY and CDR2 is SYGVKD in the germline V gene. This CDR3 spans 13 amino acids.

The chain carries TRBV2 and TRBJ2-5. CDR1 and CDR2 (germline): SNHLY, FYNNEI. This CDR3 spans 13 amino acids. The CDR3 sequence is CASSITRVGTQYF.

The chain joins TRBV12-3 or TRBV12-4 to TRBJ1-2. There are 11 residues in the CDR3. The CDR3 here is CASSAGLDYTF.

V is TRBV18 and J is TRBJ2-5; checking the TCRdb D call of TRBD2 is not possible without DNA. Germline V gene lookup returns CDR1 KGHSH and CDR2 LQKENI. The CDR3 extends over 15 amino acids. This CDR3 reads CASSPNSGGRETQYF.

The chain recombines TRBV29-1 with TRBJ2-4. The CDR3 contains 14 residues. CDR1 is SQVTM and CDR2 is ANQGSEA in the germline V gene. CDR3 sequence: CSVSWVGAKNIQYF.

The CDR3 sequence is CASSNKAHRVGNQPQHF. This chain connects TRBV6-2 or TRBV6-3 to TRBJ1-5; TCRdb outputs TRBD1, but without DNA this stays unchecked. The CDR3 has 17 residues. CDR1 is MNHEY and CDR2 is SVGEGT in the germline V gene.

The rearrangement joins TRBV2 to TRBJ1-5. This CDR3 contains 14 residues. Germline loops: CDR1 SNHLY, CDR2 FYNNEI. CDR3 amino acids: CASRPAVSNQPQHF.

V is TRBV20-1 and J is TRBJ1-5; TCRdb gives TRBD1 as the D gene, but with no DNA this cannot be confirmed. Germline-derived CDR1 and CDR2 are DFQATT and SNEGSKA (reference sequence). The CDR3 consists of 14 residues. CDR3 region: CSAELGDTNQPQHF.

V gene TRBV6-1 combines with J gene TRBJ2-3; as DNA is missing, the TRBD1 call by TCRdb cannot be tested. The CDR3 runs to 16 residues. Looked up from germline, CDR1 is MNHNS and CDR2 is SASEGT. CDR3 amino acids: CASKTRTGWSTDTQYF.

V is TRBV6-5 and J is TRBJ2-7; the TRBD1 assignment by TCRdb is unverifiable without DNA. This CDR3 contains 14 residues. Per the germline V gene, CDR1 is MNHEY and CDR2 is SVGAGI. This CDR3 reads CASSYTSRGHEQYF.

This chain joins TRBV7-9 and TRBJ1-5; TCRdb's D call, TRBD1, is unchecked because there is no DNA. The germline CDR1 and CDR2 sequences are SEHNR and FQNEAQ (reference sequence). The CDR3 has 15 residues. CDR3 protein: CASSTTRDSNQPQHF.

V and J are TRBV19 and TRBJ2-1; TCRdb designates TRBD1, a call that cannot be tested without DNA. Germline CDR1 reads LNHDA; CDR2 reads SQIVND (reference sequence). This CDR3 spans 13 amino acids. The CDR3 is CASSTQGRLEQFF.

V gene TRBV6-1 combines with J gene TRBJ2-5; TCRdb designates TRBD1, a call that cannot be tested without DNA. Germline loops: CDR1 MNHNS, CDR2 SASEGT. The CDR3 has 16 residues. The CDR3: CATGAYGGAVWETQYF.

V is TRBV7-2 and J is TRBJ2-3; absent DNA, TCRdb's TRBD1 call cannot be checked. This CDR3 has 16 amino acids. The germline CDR1 and CDR2 sequences are SGHTA and FQGNSA. The chain's CDR3 is CASSPGRTGPTDTQYF.

The gene calls are TRBV6-5 and TRBJ2-3; lacking DNA, the TRBD1 call made by TCRdb goes unchecked. The CDR3 is 16 amino acids. The germline CDR1 and CDR2 sequences are MNHEY and SVGAGI. The CDR3 region is CASSLTGGYSSDTQYF.

V and J are TRBV4-2 and TRBJ2-3; TCRdb designates TRBD2, a call that cannot be tested without DNA. The CDR3 consists of 15 residues. Germline loops: CDR1 LGHNA, CDR2 YNFKEQ. The CDR3 sequence is CASSQVASGGDTQYF.

This chain joins TRBV11-1 and TRBJ2-3; with no DNA, the TCRdb D assignment of TRBD1 cannot be verified. The CDR3 sequence is 15 residues long. Germline V gene sequence: CDR1 SGHAT, CDR2 FQDESV (reference sequence). CDR3 region: CASSSPGTSQDTQYF.

The chain has TRBV12-3 or TRBV12-4 and TRBJ2-3; the D gene TCRdb calls, TRBD2, cannot be checked with no DNA. The CDR3 runs to 16 residues. The CDR3 protein is CASSGMRALDTDTQYF.

The V gene is TRBV9, the J gene TRBJ2-3; TCRdb's D call, TRBD2, is unchecked because there is no DNA. The CDR3 has 16 residues. The germline V gene encodes CDR1 SGDLS and CDR2 YYNGEE. CDR3 region: CASSTPGLAGGSTQYF.

The chain couples TRBV5-1 to TRBJ1-6; TCRdb's D gene call, TRBD1, goes unchecked for lack of DNA. The CDR3 is made up of 13 amino acids. CDR1 and CDR2 from the germline V gene are SGHRS and YFSETQ. The chain's CDR3 is CASSLNRESPLHF.

The V call is TRBV6-5, the J call TRBJ2-3. Germline V gene sequence: CDR1 MNHEY, CDR2 SVGAGI. This CDR3 contains 16 residues. The CDR3: CASSYTLAASTDTQYF.

The gene calls are TRBV28 and TRBJ1-2. Germline V gene lookup returns CDR1 MDHEN and CDR2 SYDVKM. This CDR3 contains 15 residues. The CDR3: CASSFSHRHHYGYTF.

The chain combines TRBV6-6 with TRBJ1-5. This CDR3 has 12 amino acids. The V gene's germline CDR1 is MNHNY and CDR2 SVGAGI (reference sequence). CDR3 loop: CASSESFQPQHF.

The V gene is TRBV23-1, the J gene TRBJ1-4; the TRBD1 assignment by TCRdb is unverifiable without DNA. TRBV23-1 is reported as an ORF; its role is uncertain. CDR3 length equals 15 residues. CDR3 region: CASSPQGGVMKNCFF.

The chain joins TRBV20-1 to TRBJ1-3; the TCRdb D gene call, TRBD1, has no DNA to confirm it. This CDR3 comprises 14 residues. Per germline, CDR1 DFQATT and CDR2 SNEGSKA (reference sequence). CDR3: CSARSGYGANTIYF.

The V call is TRBV28, the J call TRBJ1-1; the TCRdb D gene call, TRBD1, has no DNA to confirm it. The CDR3 totals 15 residues. CDR1 and CDR2 (germline): MDHEN, SYDVKM. The CDR3 loop reads CASSWWDRPNTEAFF.

The gene calls are TRBV11-1 and TRBJ2-7; checking the TCRdb D call of TRBD1 is not possible without DNA. The CDR3 contains 16 residues. The V gene's germline CDR1 is SGHAT and CDR2 FQDESV (reference sequence). CDR3 loop: CASSPRDRASSYEQYF. Filled out from reference TRBV11-1 and TRBJ2-7, the complete variable domain reads EAEVAQSPRYKITEKSQAVAFWCDPISGHATLYWYRQILGQGPELLVQFQDESVVDDSQLPKDRFSAERLKGVDSTLKIQPAELGDSAMYLCASSPRDRASSYEQYFGPGTRLTVT.